This T cell receptor beta chain derives from a study of blood T cell repertoires in COVID-19. Per germline, CDR1 SGHRS and CDR2 YFSETQ. The CDR3 has 12 amino acids. Trimming removed 0 bases at V and 6 bases at J, with 6 bases between. The repertoire was sequenced with immunoSEQ multiplex PCR; TCRdb's copy has only in-frame clones and lacks some. The repertoire holds around 200,000 clones, with approximately 91% as singletons. This TCR was recovered from a man aged 40-49 years with acute or convalescent COVID-19. Sequencing was carried out using peripheral blood. The V call is TRBV5-1, the J call TRBJ1-2; no firm D call. The CDR3 spells CASSLGTDGYTF. CDR3 coding DNA: TGCGCCAGCAGCTTGGGGACTGATGGCTACACCTTC.